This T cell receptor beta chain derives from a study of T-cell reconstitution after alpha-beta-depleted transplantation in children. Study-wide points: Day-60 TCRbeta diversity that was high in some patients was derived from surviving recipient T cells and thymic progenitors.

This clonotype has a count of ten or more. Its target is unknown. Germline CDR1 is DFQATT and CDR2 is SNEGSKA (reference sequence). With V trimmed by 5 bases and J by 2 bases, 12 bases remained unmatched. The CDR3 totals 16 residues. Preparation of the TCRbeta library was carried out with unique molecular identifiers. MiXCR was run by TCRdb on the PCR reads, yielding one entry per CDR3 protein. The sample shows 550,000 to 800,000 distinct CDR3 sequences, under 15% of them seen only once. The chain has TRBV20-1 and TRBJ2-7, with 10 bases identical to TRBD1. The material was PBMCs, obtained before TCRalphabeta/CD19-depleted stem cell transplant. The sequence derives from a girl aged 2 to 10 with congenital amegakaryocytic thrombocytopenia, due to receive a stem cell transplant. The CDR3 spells CSACVPRDRGTYEQYF. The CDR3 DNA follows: TGCAGTGCTTGCGTACCCCGGGACAGGGGAACCTACGAGCAGTACTTC.